The 13 T cell receptor beta chains below were found in one sample sequenced in a study of blood T cell repertoires in COVID-19. The repertoire was sequenced with immunoSEQ multiplex PCR; TCRdb's copy has only in-frame clones and lacks some. The sample carries about 170,000 clones, approximately 83% recorded once. The sequenced sample consisted of peripheral blood. These receptors were taken from a woman older than 75 with acute or convalescent COVID-19.

This clone showed up just a few times. The chain recombines TRBV16 with TRBJ1-1; tentatively, D is TRBD1 (5 bases). V was pared by 2 bases and J by 1 base, with 8 bases between. Germline V gives CDR1 KGHSY, CDR2 FQNENV. The CDR3 has 14 residues. The CDR3 DNA is TGTGCCAGCAGCCAAGGACACGGGAACACTGAAGCTTTCTTT. It specifies CASSQGHGNTEAFF.

The chain uses TRBV7-2 and TRBJ1-2, with a weak D call TRBD1 (6 bases). Germline lookup yields CDR1 SGHTA and CDR2 FQGNSA. Trimming left V 2 bases short and J 3 bases short, with 10 bases between. This CDR3 region has 14 residues. The CDR3 region is CASSLNKGDYGYTF. Here the CDR3 DNA reads TGTGCCAGCAGCTTAAATAAGGGGGACTATGGCTACACCTTC.

The chain employs TRBV2 and TRBJ2-7; D gene unclear. Deletions cut 6 bases from V and 12 bases from J, with 15 bases between. This CDR3 has 11 residues. The germline V gene encodes CDR1 SNHLY and CDR2 FYNNEI. The DNA of the CDR3 is TGTGCCAGCAGGTCGTACGGGTTTGCGTACTTC. Its protein product is CASRSYGFAYF.

The rearrangement links TRBV28 to TRBJ1-2, with 11 bases lining up with TRBD1. The CDR3 consists of 15 residues. Trimming took 6 bases from V and 4 from J; bases not matched to a gene: 7. Germline CDR1 reads MDHEN; CDR2 reads SYDVKM. The chain's CDR3 is CASRRTGGEGYGYTF. The DNA for the CDR3 is TGTGCCAGCAGGAGGACAGGGGGCGAGGGCTATGGCTACACCTTC.

The rearrangement uses TRBV5-1 and TRBJ2-3; 11 bases map to TRBD2. The V gene's germline CDR1 is SGHRS and CDR2 YFSETQ. J was trimmed by 6 bases and V by 5 bases; bases with no gene match: 5. The CDR3 is made up of 14 amino acids. The CDR3 DNA reads TGCGCCAGCAGAGTAGCGGGGGGGCAGGATACGCAGTATTTT. Protein: CASRVAGGQDTQYF.

V and J are TRBV6-6 and TRBJ2-4; TRBD1 matches at 8 bases. Germline CDR1 is MNHNY and CDR2 is SVGAGI (reference sequence). This CDR3 spans 15 amino acids. CDR3 sequence reads: CVVDRGSRAKNIQYF. The CDR3 DNA follows: TGTGTCGTTGACAGGGGATCCAGGGCCAAAAACATTCAGTACTTC.

The chain employs TRBV5-1 and TRBJ1-4; unclear D gene. This CDR3 contains 14 residues. Trimming took off 3 bases at V and 8 bases at J, with 14 bases between the two ends. Germline V gives CDR1 SGHRS, CDR2 YFSETQ. Written as DNA, the CDR3 is TGCGCCAGCAGCTCCCAGGTGAGCGGCGAAAAACTGTTTTTT. Translating gives CASSSQVSGEKLFF. The full variable domain, its missing parts supplied by reference TRBV5-1 and TRBJ1-4, is KAGVTQTPRYLIKTRGQQVTLSCSPISGHRSVSWYQQTPGQGLQFLFEYFSETQRNKGNFPGRFSGRQFSNSRSEMNVSTLELGDSALYLCASSSQVSGEKLFFGSGTQLSVL.

The chain carries TRBV27 and TRBJ2-2, with TRBD1 matching over 8 bases. The CDR3 has 15 residues. After removal of 4 bases from V and 3 bases from J, the junction contained 4 bases not matched to a gene. Germline CDR1 is MNHEY and CDR2 is SMNVEV (reference sequence). CDR3 nucleotides: TGTGCCAGCAGTTCACGGACAGGGCACACCGGGGAGCTGTTTTTT. It is translated as CASSSRTGHTGELFF.

The genes are TRBV5-4 and TRBJ1-1; 9 bases map to TRBD1. CDR3 length equals 14 residues. V lost 4 bases and J lost 1; bases outside the gene matches: 2. Germline values: CDR1 SGHNT, CDR2 YYREEE (reference sequence). The CDR3 here is CASSMGQGNTEAFF. The CDR3 nucleotides read TGTGCCAGCAGCATGGGACAGGGGAACACTGAAGCTTTCTTT.

The chain joins TRBV10-3 to TRBJ2-1; possibly TRBD1 for D (5 bases). Germline CDR1 is ENHRY and CDR2 is SYGVKD. Trimming shortened V by 3 bases and J by 2 bases, and 14 bases separated the two germline ends. This CDR3 has 16 amino acids. CDR3 loop: CAISDWGTGPYNEQFF. CDR3 sequence (DNA): TGTGCCATCAGTGATTGGGGAACAGGACCCTACAATGAGCAGTTCTTC.

The V and J genes are TRBV10-3 and TRBJ2-1; 8 bases are shared with TRBD1. With 9 bases clipped from V and 9 bases from J, the junction kept 13 bases outside the gene matches. This CDR3 comprises 14 residues. Germline lookup yields CDR1 ENHRY and CDR2 SYGVKD. CDR3 loop: CAIGQGKGIGEQFF. The CDR3 DNA reads TGTGCCATAGGACAGGGAAAGGGAATCGGTGAGCAGTTCTTC.

There are a few counts of this clone. The rearrangement links TRBV3-1 (or the pseudogene TRBV3-2) to TRBJ1-1; D uncertain. CDR1 LGHDT and CDR2 YNNKEL come from the germline V gene (reference sequence). V was pared by 4 bases and J by 4 bases, with 13 bases between. This CDR3 is 14 amino acids long. The CDR3 nucleotides are TGTGCCAGCAGCCCCTTTTGGGAGAGCACTGAAGCTTTCTTT. Translating it yields CASSPFWESTEAFF.

The chain carries TRBV6-5 and TRBJ1-1; TRBD1 matches at 7 bases. The CDR3 length is 11 residues. Germline V gene data show CDR1 as MNHEY and CDR2 as SVGAGI. Trimming took 7 bases from V and 8 from J; bases not matched to a gene: 4. In nucleotides, the CDR3 is TGTGCCAGCACTAAGGGGGCAGAAGCTTTCTTT. Its protein product is CASTKGAEAFF.